The 24 T cell receptor beta chains below come from one sample, sequenced in a study of T-cell reconstitution after alpha-beta-depleted transplantation in children. Unique molecular identifiers were incorporated during preparation of the TCRbeta library. TCRdb used MiXCR to reprocess the PCR reads, holding one entry per CDR3 protein. The sample records over 85,000 distinct CDR3 sequences, 10% being singletons. This specimen was PBMCs from the stem cell graft donor, taken from the stem cell graft. The receptors were sampled from a human donor who donated a stem cell graft to a child with acute lymphoblastic leukemia.

This clonotype came up many times. This rearrangement joins TRBV20-1 to TRBJ2-3; 7 nucleotides agree with TRBD2. This CDR3 contains 14 residues. The germline CDR1 and CDR2 sequences are DFQATT and SNEGSKA (reference sequence). V lost 6 bases to trimming and J lost 4 bases; unmatched junction nucleotides: 10. Here the CDR3 reads CSALKGGGADTQYF. The CDR3 region has the DNA TGCAGTGCCCTCAAGGGCGGGGGTGCAGATACGCAGTATTTT.

There are many counts of this clonotype. The chain uses TRBV7-2 and TRBJ1-5; a possible D gene is TRBD1 (6 bases). V was pared by 1 base and J by 4 bases, with 14 bases between. The CDR3 contains 16 residues. Germline CDR1 SGHTA, CDR2 FQGNSA. This CDR3 is CASSLESAGVNQPQHF. The CDR3 DNA reads as TGTGCCAGCAGCTTAGAGAGCGCAGGGGTGAATCAGCCCCAGCATTTT.

This clonotype was counted many times. The chain joins TRBV7-8 to TRBJ2-7; D might be TRBD1 or TRBD2, each matching 5 bases. Germline CDR1 and CDR2: SGHVS and FQNEAQ. The length of the CDR3 is 15 residues. V lost 3 bases and J 0 bases, leaving 12 bases between the germline ends. DNA of the CDR3: TGTGCCAGCAGCTTTGAGGGGACCCGCTCCTACGAGCAGTACTTC. It yields the protein CASSFEGTRSYEQYF.

This clonotype was detected ten times or more. The chain combines TRBV7-9 with TRBJ1-6; 8 nucleotides match TRBD1. The germline CDR1 and CDR2 sequences are SEHNR and FQNEAQ (reference sequence). The CDR3 sequence is 16 residues long. V dropped 1 base and J dropped 3; count of bases not matched to a gene: 2. The CDR3 spells CASSLGQGFYNSPLHF. CDR3 bases: TGTGCCAGCAGCTTAGGACAGGGGTTCTATAATTCACCCCTCCACTTT. The full variable domain, in which reference TRBV7-9 and TRBJ1-6 provide the parts outside the CDR3, is DTGVSQNPRHKITKRGQNVTFRCDPISEHNRLYWYRQTLGQGPEFLTYFQNEAQLEKSRLLSDRFSAERPKGSFSTLEIQRTEQGDSAMYLCASSLGQGFYNSPLHFGNGTRLTVT.

This clonotype was detected many times. The chain carries TRBV3-1 and TRBJ1-1; D ambiguous. Trimming took 0 bases from V and 4 from J, leaving 24 bases between them. Germline CDR1 reads LGHDT; CDR2 reads YNNKEL (reference sequence). The CDR3 length is 19 residues. This CDR3 reads CASSQDRPTTRRSVTEAFF. CDR3 in DNA: TGTGCCAGCAGCCAAGATAGGCCGACCACCCGGAGATCGGTCACTGAAGCTTTCTTT. Full variable domain (outside the CDR3, taken from reference TRBV3-1 and TRBJ1-1): DTAVSQTPKYLVTQMGNDKSIKCEQNLGHDTMYWYKQDSKKFLKIMFSYNNKELIINETVPNRFSPKSPDKAHLNLHINSLELGDSAVYFCASSQDRPTTRRSVTEAFFGQGTRLTVV.

V usage is TRBV7-9 and J usage is TRBJ1-5, with D hard to call. The CDR3 spans 14 residues. Per germline, CDR1 SEHNR and CDR2 FQNEAQ (reference sequence). V shed 3 bases and J shed 1 base, with 7 bases lying between them. This CDR3 is CASSFAGSNQPQHF. CDR3 in DNA: TGTGCCAGCAGCTTCGCGGGGAGCAATCAGCCCCAGCATTTT.

This clonotype was recorded at least ten times. The V call is TRBV5-1, the J call TRBJ1-2, with 9 bases that match TRBD1. CDR3 size: 15 residues. Trimming at V came to 1 base and at J to 4 bases, leaving 5 bases not matched to a gene. The V gene's germline CDR1 is SGHRS and CDR2 YFSETQ. Here the CDR3 reads CASSLWRDRAYGYTF. CDR3 in DNA: TGCGCCAGCAGCTTGTGGCGGGACAGGGCCTATGGCTACACCTTC.

This clonotype was seen ten or more times. The gene calls are TRBV12-3 or TRBV12-4 and TRBJ1-2; 12 bases are a match to TRBD1. Trimming removed 4 bases from V and 14 bases from J; junction bases left unmatched: 11. The CDR3 has 14 amino acids. CDR3 DNA sequence: TGTGCCAGCAGTTCATCGGGACAGGGGGCCTCTTTTACCTTC. Translation gives CASSSSGQGASFTF.

The sample holds many counts of this clonotype. In DNA form, the CDR3 reads TGCAGTGCTAGAGATTGGGACAGGGTCGATGAGCAGTTCTTC. Protein sequence: CSARDWDRVDEQFF. This chain uses TRBV20-1 with TRBJ2-1, with 9 bases aligning to TRBD1. The CDR3 totals 14 residues. J was trimmed by 8 bases and V by 0 bases; bases with no gene match: 5. From germline, CDR1 is DFQATT and CDR2 SNEGSKA (reference sequence).

This clonotype was seen ten or more times. This CDR3 is CAWRGSASYGYTF. As DNA, the CDR3 is TGTGCCTGGAGGGGTTCGGCTAGCTATGGCTACACCTTC. The chain uses TRBV30 and TRBJ1-2; D gene uncertain. This CDR3 is built from 13 residues. The germline V gene encodes CDR1 GTSNPN and CDR2 SVGIG (reference sequence). Trimming pared 3 bases from V and 4 bases from J, leaving 12 bases between.

The table lists this clonotype with many counts. The junction departs from germline at one end; a sequencing error may be responsible. The chain carries TRBV20-1 and TRBJ2-1; 7 nucleotides align to TRBD1. The CDR3 covers 13 residues. The germline CDR1 and CDR2 sequences are DFQATT and SNEGSKA (reference sequence). CDR3 in DNA: TGCAGTCCTAGACAGGGTTCCTACAATGAGCAGTTCTTC. This sequence encodes CSPRQGSYNEQFF.

This clonotype was counted ten times or more. The chain couples TRBV9 to TRBJ2-1; TRBD2 might be the D (6 bases). The CDR3 has 16 residues. V lost 6 bases, J lost 0 bases, and 16 bases lay in between. Germline loops: CDR1 SGDLS, CDR2 YYNGEE. Here the CDR3 reads CASIVRVAASYNEQFF. CDR3 DNA: TGTGCCAGCATCGTTAGAGTAGCGGCCTCCTACAATGAGCAGTTCTTC.

The gene calls are TRBV18 and TRBJ2-2; the D is unclear. The length of the CDR3 is 12 residues. With 3 bases removed from V and 3 bases from J, the gap between germline ends came to 2 bases. Germline V gene data show CDR1 as KGHSH and CDR2 as LQKENI. Written as DNA, the CDR3 is TGTGCCAGCTCACCCGACACCGGGGAGCTGTTTTTT. Its protein product is CASSPDTGELFF.

About this clonotype: Possible read error: a much larger clone is one base away. The chain links TRBV27 to TRBJ2-1, with 10 bases fitting TRBD2. CDR1 and CDR2 (germline): MNHEY, SMNVEV (reference sequence). The CDR3 is 15 residues long. The CDR3 DNA is TGTGCCAGCACCGAAGCGGGAGGGCCTGAGAATGACCAGTTCTTC. Protein product: CASTEAGGPENDQFF.

This clonotype was seen at least ten times. The chain has TRBV7-8 and TRBJ2-3, with D possibly matching TRBD1 (6 bases). CDR1 is SGHVS and CDR2 is FQNEAQ in the germline V gene. V was clipped by 4 bases and J by 0 bases, with 11 bases between them. This CDR3 spans 15 amino acids. In nucleotides, the CDR3 is TGTGCCAGCAGCTCGGACAGTACTAGCACAGATACGCAGTATTTT. As protein: CASSSDSTSTDTQYF.

This clonotype was picked up many times. The chain uses TRBV29-1 and TRBJ2-5; 14 positions agree with TRBD2. V was clipped by 6 bases and J by 5 bases; unmatched bases: 8. CDR3 length: 15 amino acids. Looked up from germline, CDR1 is SQVTM and CDR2 is ANQGSEA. The CDR3: CSVSGTSGRTETQYF. For the CDR3, the DNA is TGCAGCGTGTCCGGGACTAGCGGGAGAACGGAGACCCAGTACTTC.

This clonotype has a count of ten or more. This sequence joins TRBV20-1 and TRBJ2-5, with 8 nucleotides matching TRBD2. There are 13 residues in the CDR3. Per the germline V gene, CDR1 is DFQATT and CDR2 is SNEGSKA (reference sequence). Trimming took 6 bases from V and 5 from J; bases not matched to a gene: 8. CDR3 sequence reads: CSAGRGEWETQYF. CDR3 nucleotides: TGCAGTGCCGGGCGGGGGGAGTGGGAGACCCAGTACTTC.

V is TRBV5-1 and J is TRBJ2-2, with D uncertain. Germline CDR1 and CDR2: SGHRS and YFSETQ. V was pared by 2 bases and J by 1 base, with 9 bases between. The CDR3 spans 15 residues. Here the CDR3 DNA reads TGCGCCAGCAGCTTAGGTAGTGGGAACACCGGGGAGCTGTTTTTT. It encodes CASSLGSGNTGELFF.

Only a few counts were recorded for this clonotype. The junction shows a germline mismatch at one end, possibly a read error. The chain joins TRBV5-1 to TRBJ2-7; D gene unclear. The CDR3 loop spans 14 amino acids. In germline, CDR1 is SGHRS, CDR2 YFSETQ. CDR3 amino acids: CASSLSGFGYERYF. As DNA, the CDR3 is TGCGCCAGCAGCTTGTCCGGGTTTGGCTACGAGCGGTACTTC.

Many counts were recorded for this clonotype. The chain links TRBV5-6 to TRBJ2-2, with D unresolved. CDR1 and CDR2 from the germline V gene are SGHDT and YYEEEE. The V and J ends lost 1 base and 9 bases respectively, with 10 bases between them. CDR3 size: 13 residues. This CDR3 is CASSLSVVRELFF. The CDR3 DNA follows: TGTGCCAGCAGCTTGTCGGTGGTCCGGGAGCTGTTTTTT. The entire variable domain, with the rest obtained from reference TRBV5-6 and TRBJ2-2, is as follows: DAGVTQSPTHLIKTRGQQVTLRCSPKSGHDTVSWYQQALGQGPQFIFQYYEEEERQRGNFPDRFSGHQFPNYSSELNVNALLLGDSALYLCASSLSVVRELFFGEGSRLTVL.

Ten or more counts support this clonotype. The chain has TRBV30 and TRBJ2-6; unclear D gene. CDR1 and CDR2 from the germline V gene are GTSNPN and SVGIG (reference sequence). Trimming removed 6 bases at V and 0 bases at J, with 6 bases between. The CDR3 totals 13 residues. DNA of the CDR3: TGTGCCTGCTCAGTCTCTGGGGCCAACGTCCTGACTTTC. Translating it yields CACSVSGANVLTF. The variable domain in full, completed from reference TRBV30 and TRBJ2-6, reads SQTIHQWPATLVQPVGSPLSLECTVEGTSNPNLYWYRQAAGRGLQLLFYSVGIGQISSEVPQNLSASRPQDRQFILSSKKLLLSDSGFYLCACSVSGANVLTFGAGSRLTVL.

This clonotype was observed at least ten times. The chain uses TRBV28 and TRBJ2-7; 11 bases align to TRBD2. Trimming cost V 8 bases and J 4 bases; bases outside gene matches: 4. Germline V lookup: CDR1 MDHEN, CDR2 SYDVKM. This CDR3 contains 13 residues. The CDR3 spells CASGRTSGYEQYF. The CDR3 region has the DNA TGTGCCAGCGGGAGGACTAGCGGGTACGAGCAGTACTTC.

This clonotype was observed at least ten times. The genes are TRBV27 and TRBJ1-1; 8 bases line up with TRBD1. V was pared by 6 bases and J by 11 bases, with 14 bases of the junction left unmatched. CDR3 length: 14 amino acids. Germline CDR1 and CDR2: MNHEY and SMNVEV (reference sequence). The CDR3 region has the DNA TGTGCCAGCAGGACTACCCCCAGGGGGCTGAAGGCTTTCTTT. This codes for CASRTTPRGLKAFF.

This clonotype was seen ten or more times. The rearrangement joins TRBV5-1 to TRBJ1-2; D unresolved. Trimming took off 0 bases at V and 8 bases at J, with 17 bases between the two ends. CDR1 is SGHRS and CDR2 is YFSETQ in the germline V gene. This CDR3 is 15 amino acids long. CDR3 bases: TGCGCCAGCAGCTTGGTAATTAGAGGAGTCTGGGGCTACACCTTC. It yields the protein CASSLVIRGVWGYTF.